Below, 11 T cell receptor beta chains from the same sample are listed, as sequenced in a study of cytomegalovirus exposure and HLA in healthy donors. With 60 Vbeta and 13 Jbeta primers, the PCR was carried out. Some clones are missing from TCRdb's copy, which holds only in-frame ones; the method was immunoSEQ multiplex PCR. The sample shows approximately 260,000 clones, around 90% of them seen only once. Specimen: PBMCs. The receptor set was obtained from a girl between 2 and 10 years old in good health and CMV-seronegative.

The chain combines TRBV7-9 with TRBJ1-2, with 7 bases fitting TRBD1. CDR3 size: 14 residues. The germline V gene encodes CDR1 SEHNR and CDR2 FQNEAQ (reference sequence). J was trimmed by 0 bases and V by 5 bases; bases with no gene match: 3. CDR3 bases: TGTGCCAGCAGCCCCGGGACAGCTAACTATGGCTACACCTTC. This gives the protein CASSPGTANYGYTF.

The rearrangement joins TRBV7-2 to TRBJ2-1; tentative D call: TRBD2 (6 bases). Per the germline V gene, CDR1 is SGHTA and CDR2 is FQGNSA. V lost 1 base, J lost 6 bases, and 10 bases lay in between. CDR3 length: 14 residues. This CDR3 reads CASSLVEGPNEQFF. The CDR3 DNA sequence: TGTGCCAGCAGCTTAGTGGAGGGGCCCAATGAGCAGTTCTTC.

In the case of this clone: This CDR3 is also generated by other DNA sequences in the sample. V is TRBV27 and J is TRBJ1-5; D call uncertain. This CDR3 region has 13 residues. Trimming took 2 bases from V and 1 from J, leaving 3 bases between them. CDR1 is MNHEY, CDR2 SMNVEV, per germline (reference sequence). The CDR3 loop is CASSLGSNQPQHF. The CDR3 nucleotides are TGTGCCAGCAGTTTAGGCAGCAATCAGCCCCAGCATTTT.

CDR3: CASPGGASYNEQFF. In nucleotides, the CDR3 is TGTGCCAGCCCCGGGGGGGCGTCCTACAATGAGCAGTTCTTC. V is TRBV2 and J is TRBJ2-1; TRBD2 matches at 8 bases. This CDR3 is 14 amino acids long. CDR1 and CDR2 (germline): SNHLY, FYNNEI. After removal of 8 bases from V and 1 base from J, the junction contained 4 bases not matched to a gene.

The chain recombines TRBV27 with TRBJ2-1; maybe TRBD2 (5 bases). Germline values: CDR1 MNHEY, CDR2 SMNVEV (reference sequence). With 6 bases removed from V and 2 bases from J, the gap between germline ends came to 8 bases. CDR3 length: 13 residues. The CDR3 DNA follows: TGTGCCAGCAGACCCGGGACCTACAATGAGCAGTTCTTC. Translating it yields CASRPGTYNEQFF.

This sequence joins TRBV29-1 and TRBJ2-2; TRBD2 matches 10 bases. CDR1 is SQVTM and CDR2 is ANQGSEA in the germline V gene. The CDR3 has 15 residues. The V segment lost 5 bases and the J segment 2 bases; nucleotides outside the gene matches: 5. This CDR3 reads CSVSERGGNTGELFF. The CDR3 bases are TGCAGCGTTTCGGAGCGGGGGGGTAACACCGGGGAGCTGTTTTTT.

J is TRBJ2-3 and V is TRBV11-3, with D unclear. The CDR3 has 13 residues. Trimming removed 3 bases from V and 5 bases from J, with 9 bases in between. Germline lookup yields CDR1 SGHNT and CDR2 YENEEA. CDR3: CASSFTLRDTQYF. Written as DNA, the CDR3 is TGTGCCAGCAGCTTTACCCTCAGAGATACGCAGTATTTT.

The V gene is TRBV5-4, the J gene TRBJ2-1, with 7 positions matching TRBD1. The CDR3 spans 15 residues. The ends lost 0 bases at V and 3 bases at J; junction bases unmatched: 3. CDR1 is SGHNT, CDR2 YYREEE, per germline (reference sequence). In nucleotides, the CDR3 is TGTGCCAGCAGCTTGGTGGACAGGTTCTACAATGAGCAGTTCTTC. It encodes CASSLVDRFYNEQFF. Supplemented by reference TRBV5-4 and TRBJ2-1, the full variable domain reads ETGVTQSPTHLIKTRGQQVTLRCSSQSGHNTVSWYQQALGQGPQFIFQYYREEENGRGNFPPRFSGLQFPNYSSELNVNALELDDSALYLCASSLVDRFYNEQFFGPGTRLTVL.

This chain joins TRBV7-9 and TRBJ2-7; 10 bases agree with TRBD1. CDR1 is SEHNR and CDR2 is FQNEAQ in the germline V gene (reference sequence). The J segment lost 7 bases and the V segment lost 5 bases, leaving 8 bases of the junction unmatched. This CDR3 spans 14 amino acids. CDR3 bases: TGTGCCAGCAGCCCGGGACAGGGGACGTGGGAGCAGTACTTC. This gives the protein CASSPGQGTWEQYF.

V usage is TRBV18 and J usage is TRBJ1-2, with 8 bases lining up with TRBD1. The V and J ends lost 3 bases and 8 bases, in that order; junction bases with no gene match: 5. Looked up from germline, CDR1 is KGHSH and CDR2 is LQKENI. The CDR3 loop spans 13 amino acids. CDR3 nucleotide sequence: TGTGCCAGCTCACCCCCGGGACAGGTGGGCTACACCTTC. Amino acid sequence: CASSPPGQVGYTF.

The chain joins TRBV7-6 to TRBJ2-1; the D is unclear. Trimming stripped 5 bases from V and 6 bases from J, with 17 bases between. This CDR3 region has 15 residues. The germline V gene has CDR1 SGHVS and CDR2 FNYEAQ. This chain's CDR3 is CASSQSVRDRNEQFF. The CDR3 DNA is TGTGCCAGCAGCCAAAGCGTTCGCGACCGCAATGAGCAGTTCTTC.